The T cell receptor (beta chain) under discussion was sequenced for a study of blood T cells in healthy people across ages. Germline-derived CDR1 and CDR2 are SQVTM and ANQGSEA. V was pared by 6 bases and J by 5 bases, with 16 bases between. This CDR3 comprises 13 residues. The authors ran a second PCR of 7 to 11 cycles using a sample-barcoded 5' primer and a J-beta primer mix. TCRdb independently ran MiXCR on the 5' RACE reads; one entry per CDR3 protein. The sample lists 1.4 million to 1.5 million distinct CDR3 sequences, around two fifths occurring once. Sequenced material: blood. This rearrangement joins TRBV29-1 to TRBJ1-1, with D possibly TRBD1 on 6 matching bases. This clonotype was sampled from a woman between 18 and 30 years old in good health. CDR3 residues: CSVVEGVETEAFF. CDR3 coding DNA: TGCAGCGTGGTCGAGGGGGTAGAGACTGAAGCTTTCTTT.